A selection of T cell receptor beta chains follows, all from one sample in a study of OX40 agonist ivuxolimab in advanced cancers. The assay was immunoSEQ multiplex PCR, and TCRdb's table has in-frame clones only and misses some. The table records about 80,000 clones, 70% to 90% of them present only once. The sample in question was CD4+ or CD8+ T cells sorted from blood, obtained in a trial of the OX40 agonist ivuxolimab. These receptor sequences come from an adult with an advanced solid tumor such as melanoma, head and neck, liver or kidney cancer. The conserved cysteine and the conserved F or W are not part of the CDR3 here. Size tells how often a clone was seen (once, few, many) or the class of an expanded clone, and some rows leave it out.

J: TRBJ2-7
V: TRBV14
size: -
CDR3: ASSQWTGPYEQY

J: TRBJ2-1
V: TRBV14
size: -
CDR3: ASSQAGDRVGRRNEQF

J: TRBJ2-7
V: TRBV5-1
size: -
CDR3: ASSLAMGGSGEQY

J: TRBJ2-1
V: TRBV7-9
size: -
CDR3: ASSPGTGSNEQF

J: TRBJ1-1
V: TRBV7-8
size: -
CDR3: ASSLLWTVEAF

J: TRBJ2-3
V: TRBV7-3
size: -
CDR3: ASSPGLARTDTQY

J: TRBJ1-1
V: TRBV28
size: -
CDR3: ASIPAGARGTAF

J: TRBJ2-7
V: TRBV2
size: -
CDR3: ASTMGTQSPYEQY

J: TRBJ2-1
V: TRBV15
size: -
CDR3: ATSPTSGGKPREEQF

J: TRBJ1-4
V: TRBV7-9
size: -
CDR3: ASSLQNEKLF

J: TRBJ1-1
V: TRBV6-5
size: few
CDR3: ASRTGWDTEAF

J: TRBJ2-1
V: TRBV5-1
size: -
CDR3: ASSLNAGQSYNEQF

J: TRBJ1-4
V: TRBV9
size: -
CDR3: ASSVGTGVNEKLF

J: TRBJ2-6
V: TRBV6-1
size: -
CDR3: ASRELGHFSGANVLT

J: TRBJ1-5
V: TRBV2
size: -
CDR3: ASMRGRTGILSYQPQH

J: TRBJ1-2
V: TRBV6-5
size: -
CDR3: ATKYNYGYT

J: TRBJ2-5
V: TRBV11-1
size: -
CDR3: ASSLSDRDLQETQY

J: TRBJ2-2
V: TRBV4-3
size: -
CDR3: ASSQEGANTGELF

J: TRBJ1-3
V: TRBV5-4
size: once
CDR3: ASRSGLGNTIY

J: TRBJ1-2
V: TRBV28
size: -
CDR3: ASSSAGGGYT

J: TRBJ2-7
V: TRBV7-9
size: -
CDR3: ASSPKFEQNSYEQY

J: TRBJ2-3
V: TRBV9
size: -
CDR3: ASSGRVRADTQY

J: TRBJ1-1
V: TRBV5-1
size: -
CDR3: ASSLDREAEAF

J: TRBJ2-1
V: TRBV27
size: -
CDR3: ASSLSIRSYNEQF

J: TRBJ2-5
V: TRBV18
size: -
CDR3: ASSLQGAMETQY

J: TRBJ2-3
V: TRBV2
size: -
CDR3: ATPTGRGGLSTDTQY

J: TRBJ2-1
V: TRBV7-2
size: -
CDR3: ASSPYAGEQF

J: TRBJ2-7
V: TRBV5-4
size: once
CDR3: ASSRDGNYYEQY

J: TRBJ1-1
V: TRBV27
size: -
CDR3: ASSLKRPPYTEAF

J: TRBJ2-3
V: TRBV2
size: once
CDR3: ASYSGTGDADTQY

J: TRBJ1-1
V: TRBV2
size: -
CDR3: ASSEALRVGQGYDTEAF

J: TRBJ1-6
V: TRBV7-8
size: -
CDR3: ASSLSGTGDSPLH

J: TRBJ1-3
V: TRBV18
size: -
CDR3: ASSPRRGESSGNTIY

J: TRBJ2-7
V: TRBV7-9
size: -
CDR3: ASSLHNSYEQY

J: TRBJ1-5
V: TRBV19
size: -
CDR3: ASTQGFGNQPQH

J: TRBJ1-5
V: TRBV5-4
size: -
CDR3: ASSSSGLGSNQPQH

J: TRBJ2-5
V: TRBV18
size: -
CDR3: ASSPNQETQY

J: TRBJ1-3
V: TRBV7-9
size: -
CDR3: ASSSFGNTIY

J: TRBJ2-5
V: TRBV9
size: once
CDR3: ASSVEGSYQETQY

J: TRBJ2-7
V: TRBV5-1
size: -
CDR3: ASSPSTAPGSVEQY

J: TRBJ1-1
V: TRBV7-3
size: -
CDR3: ASSRSTVNTEAF

J: TRBJ1-2
V: TRBV19
size: once
CDR3: ASTGLRGYT

J: TRBJ1-3
V: TRBV4-1
size: -
CDR3: ASSFSSRDSRTGNTIY

J: TRBJ2-5
V: TRBV7-2
size: -
CDR3: ASSLSRAQETQY

J: TRBJ1-4
V: TRBV18
size: -
CDR3: ASSPPGTAGEKLF

J: TRBJ1-2
V: TRBV28
size: -
CDR3: ASSLSKGGGRGGYT

J: TRBJ1-4
V: TRBV5-1
size: -
CDR3: ASAVTGVVGEKLF

J: TRBJ2-1
V: TRBV18
size: -
CDR3: ASSPQSENNEQF

J: TRBJ2-3
V: TRBV4-2
size: -
CDR3: ASSQDSSGGASDTQY

J: TRBJ1-2
V: TRBV7-2
size: -
CDR3: ASSGGGYT

J: TRBJ2-1
V: TRBV5-1
size: once
CDR3: ASSIYAGSQF